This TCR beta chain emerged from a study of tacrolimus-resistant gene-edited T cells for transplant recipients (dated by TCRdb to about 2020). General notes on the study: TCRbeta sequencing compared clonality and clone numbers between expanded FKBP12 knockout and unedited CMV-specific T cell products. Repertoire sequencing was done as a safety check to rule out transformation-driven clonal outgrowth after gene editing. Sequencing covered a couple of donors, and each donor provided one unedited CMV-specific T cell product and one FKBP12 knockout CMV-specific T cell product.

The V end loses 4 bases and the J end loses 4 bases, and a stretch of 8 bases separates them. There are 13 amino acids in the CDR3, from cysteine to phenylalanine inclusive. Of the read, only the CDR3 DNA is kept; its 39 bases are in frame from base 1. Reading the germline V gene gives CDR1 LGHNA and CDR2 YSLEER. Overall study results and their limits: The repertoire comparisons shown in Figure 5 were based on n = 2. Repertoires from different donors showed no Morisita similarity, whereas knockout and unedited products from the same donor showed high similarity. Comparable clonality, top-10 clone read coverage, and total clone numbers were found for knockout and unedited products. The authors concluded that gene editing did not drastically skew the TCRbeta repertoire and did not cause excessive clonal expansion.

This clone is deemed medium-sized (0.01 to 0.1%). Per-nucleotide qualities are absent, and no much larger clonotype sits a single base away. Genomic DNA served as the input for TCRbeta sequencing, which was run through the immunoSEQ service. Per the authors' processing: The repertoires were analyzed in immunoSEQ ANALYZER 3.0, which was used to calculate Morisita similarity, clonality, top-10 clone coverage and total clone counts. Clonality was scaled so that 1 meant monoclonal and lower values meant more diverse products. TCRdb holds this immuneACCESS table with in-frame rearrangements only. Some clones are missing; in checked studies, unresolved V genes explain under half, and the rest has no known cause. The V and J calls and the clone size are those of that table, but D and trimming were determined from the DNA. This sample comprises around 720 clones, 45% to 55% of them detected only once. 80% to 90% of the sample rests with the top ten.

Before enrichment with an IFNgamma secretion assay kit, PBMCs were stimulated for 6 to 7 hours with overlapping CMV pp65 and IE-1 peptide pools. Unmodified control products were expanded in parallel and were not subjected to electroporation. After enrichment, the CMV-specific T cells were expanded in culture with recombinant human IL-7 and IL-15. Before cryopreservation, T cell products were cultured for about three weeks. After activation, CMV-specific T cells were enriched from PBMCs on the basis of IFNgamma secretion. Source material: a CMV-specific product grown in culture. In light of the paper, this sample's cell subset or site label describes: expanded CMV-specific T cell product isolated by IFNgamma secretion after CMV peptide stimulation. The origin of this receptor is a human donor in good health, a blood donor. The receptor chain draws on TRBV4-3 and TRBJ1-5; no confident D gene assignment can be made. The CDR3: CASSPQLNQPQHF. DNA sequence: TGCGCCAGCAGCCCCCAGCTTAATCAGCCCCAGCATTTT.